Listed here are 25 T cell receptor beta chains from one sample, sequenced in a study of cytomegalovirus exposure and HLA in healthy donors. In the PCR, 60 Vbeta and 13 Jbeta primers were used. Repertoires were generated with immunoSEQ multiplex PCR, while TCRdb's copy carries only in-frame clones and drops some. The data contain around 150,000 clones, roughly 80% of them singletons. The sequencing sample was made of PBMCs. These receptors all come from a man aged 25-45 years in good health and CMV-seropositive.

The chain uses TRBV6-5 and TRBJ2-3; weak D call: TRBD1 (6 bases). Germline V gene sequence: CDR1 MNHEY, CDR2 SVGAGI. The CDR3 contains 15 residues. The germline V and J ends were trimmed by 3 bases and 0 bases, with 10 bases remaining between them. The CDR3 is CASSYTTGSTDTQYF. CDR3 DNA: TGTGCCAGCAGTTATACGACAGGTAGCACAGATACGCAGTATTTT.

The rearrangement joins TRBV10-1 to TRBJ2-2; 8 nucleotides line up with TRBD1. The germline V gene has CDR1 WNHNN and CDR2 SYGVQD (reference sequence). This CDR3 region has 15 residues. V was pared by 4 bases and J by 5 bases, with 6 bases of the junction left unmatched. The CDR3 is CASSGWTGLTGELFF. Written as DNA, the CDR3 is TGCGCCAGCAGTGGTTGGACAGGGTTGACCGGGGAGCTGTTTTTT.

The CDR3 loop reads CASSSGTSGGSNEQFF. Written as DNA, the CDR3 is TGTGCCAGCAGCTCCGGGACTAGCGGGGGGTCCAATGAGCAGTTCTTC. The chain carries TRBV11-3 and TRBJ2-1, with 15 bases lining up with TRBD2. V was pared by 4 bases and J by 6 bases, with 4 bases of the junction left unmatched. Germline V lookup: CDR1 SGHNT, CDR2 YENEEA. This CDR3 is 16 amino acids long.

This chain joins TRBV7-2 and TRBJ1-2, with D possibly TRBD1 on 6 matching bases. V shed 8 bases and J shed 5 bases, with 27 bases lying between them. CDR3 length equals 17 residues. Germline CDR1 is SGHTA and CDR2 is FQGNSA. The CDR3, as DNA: TGTGCCAGCGGGGAGAGGGACAATCCGGCCTTAGGATATGGCTACACCTTC. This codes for CASGERDNPALGYGYTF.

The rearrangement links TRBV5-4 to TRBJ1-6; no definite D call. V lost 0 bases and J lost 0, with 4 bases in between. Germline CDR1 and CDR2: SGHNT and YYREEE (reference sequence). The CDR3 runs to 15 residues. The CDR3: CASSLDSSYNSPLHF. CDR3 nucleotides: TGTGCCAGCAGCTTGGACAGCTCCTATAATTCACCCCTCCACTTT. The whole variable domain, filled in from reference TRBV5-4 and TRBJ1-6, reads ETGVTQSPTHLIKTRGQQVTLRCSSQSGHNTVSWYQQALGQGPQFIFQYYREEENGRGNFPPRFSGLQFPNYSSELNVNALELDDSALYLCASSLDSSYNSPLHFGNGTRLTVT.

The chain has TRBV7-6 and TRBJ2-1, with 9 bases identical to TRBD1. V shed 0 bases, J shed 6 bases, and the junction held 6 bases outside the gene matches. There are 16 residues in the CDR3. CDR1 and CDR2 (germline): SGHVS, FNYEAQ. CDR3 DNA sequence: TGTGCCAGCAGCTTAGCGTCAGGGACAGGGTTCAATGAGCAGTTCTTC. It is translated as CASSLASGTGFNEQFF. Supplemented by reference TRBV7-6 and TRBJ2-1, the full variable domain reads GAGVSQSPRYKVTKRGQDVALRCDPISGHVSLYWYRQALGQGPEFLTYFNYEAQQDKSGLPNDRFSAERPEGSISTLTIQRTEQRDSAMYRCASSLASGTGFNEQFFGPGTRLTVL.

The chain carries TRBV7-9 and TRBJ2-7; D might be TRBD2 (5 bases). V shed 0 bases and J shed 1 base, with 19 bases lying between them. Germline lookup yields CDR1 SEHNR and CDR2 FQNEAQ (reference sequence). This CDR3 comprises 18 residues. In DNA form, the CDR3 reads TGTGCCAGCAGCTTAGCCGTCGGACTTCTTACCAGGTCCTACGAGCAGTACTTC. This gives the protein CASSLAVGLLTRSYEQYF.

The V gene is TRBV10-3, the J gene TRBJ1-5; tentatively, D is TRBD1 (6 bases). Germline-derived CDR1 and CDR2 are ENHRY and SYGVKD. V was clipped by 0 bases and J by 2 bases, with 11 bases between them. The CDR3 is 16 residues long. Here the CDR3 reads CAISESIRGGNQPQHF. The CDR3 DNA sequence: TGTGCCATCAGTGAGTCGATCAGGGGAGGCAATCAGCCCCAGCATTTT.

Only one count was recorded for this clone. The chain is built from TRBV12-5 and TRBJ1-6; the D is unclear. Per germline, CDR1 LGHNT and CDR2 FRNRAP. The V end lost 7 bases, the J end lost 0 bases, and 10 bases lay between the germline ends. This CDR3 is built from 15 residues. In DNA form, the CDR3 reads TGTGCTAGTGCCATGATTAGCTCCTATAATTCACCCCTCCACTTT. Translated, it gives CASAMISSYNSPLHF.

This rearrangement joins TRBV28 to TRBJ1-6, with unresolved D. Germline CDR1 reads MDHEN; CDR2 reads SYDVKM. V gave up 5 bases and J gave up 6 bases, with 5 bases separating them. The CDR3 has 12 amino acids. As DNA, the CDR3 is TGTGCCAGCAGTCCTCTTAATTCACCCCTCCACTTT. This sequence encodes CASSPLNSPLHF.

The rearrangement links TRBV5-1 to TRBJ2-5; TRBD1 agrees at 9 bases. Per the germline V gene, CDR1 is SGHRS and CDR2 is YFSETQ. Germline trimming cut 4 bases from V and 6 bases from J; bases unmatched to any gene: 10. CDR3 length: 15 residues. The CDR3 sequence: CASSPRTGEAQTQYF. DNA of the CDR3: TGCGCCAGCAGCCCCAGGACAGGGGAGGCACAGACCCAGTACTTC.

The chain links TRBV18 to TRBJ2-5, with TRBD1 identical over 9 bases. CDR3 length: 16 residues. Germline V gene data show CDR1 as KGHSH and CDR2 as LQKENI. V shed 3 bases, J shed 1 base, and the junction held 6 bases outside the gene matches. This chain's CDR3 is CASSPKTGGAQETQYF. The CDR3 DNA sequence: TGTGCCAGCTCACCTAAGACAGGGGGTGCCCAAGAGACCCAGTACTTC.

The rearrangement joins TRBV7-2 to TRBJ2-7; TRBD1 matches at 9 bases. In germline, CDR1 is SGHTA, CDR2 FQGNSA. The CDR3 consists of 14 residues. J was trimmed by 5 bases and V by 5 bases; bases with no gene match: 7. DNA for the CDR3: TGTGCCAGCAGCACCCCGGGACAGGGCCACGAGCAGTACTTC. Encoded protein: CASSTPGQGHEQYF.

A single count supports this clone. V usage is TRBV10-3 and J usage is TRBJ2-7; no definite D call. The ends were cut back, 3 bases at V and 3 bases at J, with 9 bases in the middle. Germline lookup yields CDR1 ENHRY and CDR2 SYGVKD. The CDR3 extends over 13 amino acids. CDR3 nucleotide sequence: TGTGCCATCAGTGAATCGCAGAACTACGAGCAGTACTTC. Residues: CAISESQNYEQYF.

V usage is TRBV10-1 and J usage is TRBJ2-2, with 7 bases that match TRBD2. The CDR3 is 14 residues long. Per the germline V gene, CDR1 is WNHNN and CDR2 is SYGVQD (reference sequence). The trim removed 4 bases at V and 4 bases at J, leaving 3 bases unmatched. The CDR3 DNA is TGCGCCAGCAGTGCCGTAGCGGGCACCGGGGAGCTGTTTTTT. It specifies CASSAVAGTGELFF.

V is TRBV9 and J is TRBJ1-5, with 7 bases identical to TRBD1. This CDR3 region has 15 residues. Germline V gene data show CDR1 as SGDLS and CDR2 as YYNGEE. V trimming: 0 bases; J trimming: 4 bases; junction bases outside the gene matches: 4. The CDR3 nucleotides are TGTGCCAGCAGCGTAGGGGTGACAGGGAATCAGCCCCAGCATTTT. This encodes CASSVGVTGNQPQHF.

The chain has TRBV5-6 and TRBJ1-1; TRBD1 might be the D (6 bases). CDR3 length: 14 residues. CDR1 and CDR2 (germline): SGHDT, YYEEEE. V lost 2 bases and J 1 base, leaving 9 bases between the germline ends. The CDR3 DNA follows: TGTGCCAGCAGCTTAACGGGACAGAACACTGAAGCTTTCTTT. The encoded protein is CASSLTGQNTEAFF.

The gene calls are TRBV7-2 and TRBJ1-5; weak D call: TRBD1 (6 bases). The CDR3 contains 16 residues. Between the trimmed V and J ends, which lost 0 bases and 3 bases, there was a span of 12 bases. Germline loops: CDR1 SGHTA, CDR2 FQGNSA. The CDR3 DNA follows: TGTGCCAGCAGCTTAGCGTCCAGGGGCAACAATCAGCCCCAGCATTTT. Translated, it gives CASSLASRGNNQPQHF. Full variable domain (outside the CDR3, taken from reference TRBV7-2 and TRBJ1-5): GAGVSQSPSNKVTEKGKDVELRCDPISGHTALYWYRQSLGQGLEFLIYFQGNSAPDKSGLPSDRFSAERTGGSVSTLTIQRTQQEDSAVYLCASSLASRGNNQPQHFGDGTRLSIL.

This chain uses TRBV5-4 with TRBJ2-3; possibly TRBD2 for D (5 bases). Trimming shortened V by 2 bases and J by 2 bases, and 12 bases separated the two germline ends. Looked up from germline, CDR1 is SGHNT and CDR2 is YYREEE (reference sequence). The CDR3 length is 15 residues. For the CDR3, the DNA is TGTGCCAGCAGCTTCGCTAGCAGGACCACAGATACGCAGTATTTT. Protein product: CASSFASRTTDTQYF.

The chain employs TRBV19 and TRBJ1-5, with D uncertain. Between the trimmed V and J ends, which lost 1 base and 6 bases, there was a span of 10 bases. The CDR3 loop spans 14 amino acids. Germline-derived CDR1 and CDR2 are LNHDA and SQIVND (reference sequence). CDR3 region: CASSIGSGSQPQHF. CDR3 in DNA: TGTGCCAGTAGTATAGGGTCTGGTAGTCAGCCCCAGCATTTT.

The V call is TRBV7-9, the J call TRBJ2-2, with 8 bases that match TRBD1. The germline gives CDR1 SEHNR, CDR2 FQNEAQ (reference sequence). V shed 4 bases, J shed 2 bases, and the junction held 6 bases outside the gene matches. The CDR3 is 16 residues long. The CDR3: CASSSPGTGNTGELFF. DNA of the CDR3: TGTGCCAGCAGCTCCCCAGGGACAGGTAACACCGGGGAGCTGTTTTTT.

The CDR3 sequence is CASSFFGGTGYTF. The CDR3 bases are TGTGCCAGCAGCTTCTTTGGAGGGACTGGCTACACCTTC. The rearrangement joins TRBV7-2 to TRBJ1-2, with D possibly being TRBD1 (5 bases). The CDR3 runs to 13 residues. In germline, CDR1 is SGHTA, CDR2 FQGNSA. Trimming took off 3 bases at V and 7 bases at J, with 12 bases between the two ends.

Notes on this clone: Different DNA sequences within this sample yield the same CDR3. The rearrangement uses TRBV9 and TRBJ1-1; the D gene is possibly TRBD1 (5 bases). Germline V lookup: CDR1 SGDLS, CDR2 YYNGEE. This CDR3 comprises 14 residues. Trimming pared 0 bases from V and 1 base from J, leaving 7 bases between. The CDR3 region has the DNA TGTGCCAGCAGCGTAGGGCAGGGGAACACTGAAGCTTTCTTT. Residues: CASSVGQGNTEAFF. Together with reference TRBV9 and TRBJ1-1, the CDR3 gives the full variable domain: DSGVTQTPKHLITATGQRVTLRCSPRSGDLSVYWYQQSLDQGLQFLIQYYNGEERAKGNILERFSAQQFPDLHSELNLSSLELGDSALYFCASSVGQGNTEAFFGQGTRLTVV.

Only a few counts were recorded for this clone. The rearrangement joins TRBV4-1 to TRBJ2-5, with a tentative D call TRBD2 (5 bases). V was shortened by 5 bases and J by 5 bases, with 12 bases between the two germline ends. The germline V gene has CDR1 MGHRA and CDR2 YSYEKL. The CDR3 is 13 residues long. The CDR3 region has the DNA TGCGCCAGCAGCAGGCTAGCTGGGGAGACCCAGTACTTC. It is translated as CASSRLAGETQYF.

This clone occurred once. In DNA form, the CDR3 reads TGCGCCAGCAGCCCAGCGGGGGGGCCAGAGACCCAGTACTTC. Translated, it gives CASSPAGGPETQYF. The chain has TRBV5-1 and TRBJ2-5; 10 nucleotides match TRBD2. CDR3 length: 14 amino acids. V gave up 4 bases and J gave up 4 bases; unmatched junction bases: 4. CDR1 and CDR2 (germline): SGHRS, YFSETQ.